A selection of T cell receptor beta chains follows, all from one sample in a study of OX40 agonist ivuxolimab in advanced cancers. Assay used: immunoSEQ multiplex PCR; TCRdb lists only in-frame clones, some missing. Among approximately 91,000 clones listed, around 86% were seen once. This specimen was CD4+ or CD8+ T cells sorted from blood, taken in a trial of the OX40 agonist ivuxolimab. All receptors come from an adult with an advanced solid tumor such as melanoma, head and neck, liver or kidney cancer. The CDR3 runs from the conserved cysteine through the conserved F or W. The D gene is left open where the match is weak. For some rows the clone size is stated as once, few or many, or as a class when expanded; others skip it.

clone_size j_call v_call d_call cdr3_aa cdr3_nt
- TRBJ2-4 TRBV15 - CATGETGNIQYF TGTGCCACCGGGGAGACGGGAAACATTCAGTACTTC
- TRBJ2-7 TRBV20-1 - CSARLGNEQYF TGCAGTGCTAGATTGGGCAACGAGCAGTACTTC
- TRBJ2-2 TRBV19 - CASSISRDNTGELFF TGTGCCAGTAGTATCTCTCGGGATAACACCGGGGAGCTGTTTTTT
- TRBJ2-1 TRBV27 TRBD2 CASRSATSGARYNEQFF TGTGCCAGCAGATCCGCGACTAGCGGCGCTCGATACAATGAGCAGTTCTTC
- TRBJ1-5 TRBV5-6 TRBD1 CASSSGQVNQPQHF TGTGCCAGCAGTTCCGGACAGGTCAATCAGCCCCAGCATTTT
- TRBJ2-3 TRBV10-1 - CASSDGGSSDTQYF TGCGCCAGCAGTGACGGCGGGTCGTCAGATACGCAGTATTTT
- TRBJ1-4 TRBV7-9 TRBD1 CASSLQTGSGEKLFF TGTGCCAGCAGCTTACAGACAGGGAGCGGTGAAAAACTGTTTTTT
- TRBJ2-1 TRBV7-9 - CASSSDGGLNSYNEQFF TGTGCCAGCAGCTCCGACGGAGGATTGAACTCCTACAATGAGCAGTTCTTC
few TRBJ2-7 TRBV5-4 TRBD2 CASSFGTSGAGEQYF TGTGCCAGCAGCTTCGGGACTAGCGGGGCCGGCGAGCAGTACTTC
- TRBJ2-7 TRBV5-8 - CASSLGDPLYYEQYF TGTGCCAGCAGCCTGGGGGACCCCCTTTACTACGAGCAGTACTTC
- TRBJ2-1 TRBV18 TRBD1 CASSTSAGQGGEQFF TGTGCCAGCTCTACCAGTGCGGGACAGGGGGGTGAGCAGTTCTTC
- TRBJ2-7 TRBV21-1 - CASSPWDRARWSYEQYF TGTGCCAGCAGCCCTTGGGACAGGGCCCGTTGGTCCTACGAGCAGTACTTC
- TRBJ2-1 TRBV10-2 - CASSDLTYSYNEQFF TGCGCCAGCAGTGACTTGACTTACTCCTACAATGAGCAGTTCTTC
- TRBJ2-5 TRBV19 - CASNRGYQETQYF TGTGCCAGTAACAGAGGGTACCAAGAGACCCAGTACTTC
few TRBJ1-1 TRBV20-1 - CSAMNAFF TGCAGTGCTATGAATGCTTTCTTT
once TRBJ2-1 TRBV11-3 TRBD1 CASSWTGIYNEQFF TGTGCCAGCAGCTGGACAGGGATCTACAATGAGCAGTTCTTC
- TRBJ2-7 TRBV6-1 - CASSEIHPYEQYF TGTGCCAGCAGTGAAATTCACCCCTACGAGCAGTACTTC
- TRBJ2-2 TRBV7-9 - CASSPYSQGRGTGELFF TGTGCCAGCAGCCCTTACTCACAGGGTCGTGGCACCGGGGAGCTGTTTTTT
- TRBJ1-2 TRBV27 TRBD1 CASSSAGTDYGYTF TGTGCCAGCAGTTCCGCCGGGACAGACTATGGCTACACCTTC
- TRBJ1-5 TRBV2 - CASSLSYSNQPQHF TGTGCCAGCAGTCTATCGTATAGCAATCAGCCCCAGCATTTT
- TRBJ1-1 TRBV5-1 TRBD1 CASSAQGANTEAFF TGCGCCAGCAGCGCCCAGGGGGCGAACACTGAAGCTTTCTTT
- TRBJ1-4 TRBV28 - CASSLNQGLGEKLFF TGTGCCAGCAGTTTAAACCAGGGGCTGGGTGAAAAACTGTTTTTT
- TRBJ2-3 TRBV5-6 - CASSFWSRTDTQYF TGTGCCAGCAGCTTCTGGAGTCGCACAGATACGCAGTATTTT
- TRBJ2-1 TRBV6-5 TRBD1 CASRSGTGSYNEQFF TGTGCCAGCAGGTCCGGGACAGGGTCCTACAATGAGCAGTTCTTC
- TRBJ2-3 TRBV29-1 - CSVVSWFDEGTDTQYF TGCAGCGTTGTATCGTGGTTTGACGAGGGCACAGATACGCAGTATTTT
- TRBJ2-3 TRBV5-4 - CASTTGGWGPFTDTQYF TGTGCCAGCACCACCGGGGGTTGGGGGCCCTTCACAGATACGCAGTATTTT
- TRBJ2-7 TRBV5-1 TRBD1 CASSLGQLEQYF TGCGCCAGCAGCCTGGGACAGCTCGAGCAGTACTTC
- TRBJ2-2 TRBV23-1 TRBD2 CASSQVTSPGLAGNTGELFF TGCGCCAGCAGTCAAGTTACTTCTCCGGGACTAGCGGGGAACACCGGGGAGCTGTTTTTT
once TRBJ2-3 TRBV7-9 TRBD2 CASSLSEGLGAQYF TGTGCCAGCAGCCTCTCGGAGGGACTAGGGGCGCAGTATTTT
- TRBJ2-5 TRBV5-4 - CASSALEEETQYF TGTGCCAGCAGCGCGTTGGAGGAAGAGACCCAGTACTTC
- TRBJ2-5 TRBV10-3 - CAISVSESVETQYF TGTGCCATCAGTGTTTCAGAGTCAGTGGAGACCCAGTACTTC
- TRBJ2-5 TRBV9 - CASSVGSQGETQYF TGTGCCAGCAGCGTAGGAAGTCAGGGGGAGACCCAGTACTTC
- TRBJ1-6 TRBV25-1 - CASSGLGSPLHF TGTGCCAGCAGTGGATTAGGTTCACCCCTCCACTTT
- TRBJ2-7 TRBV6-1 - CASKKGDVSEQYF TGTGCCAGCAAAAAAGGGGACGTATCCGAGCAGTACTTC
- TRBJ2-4 TRBV11-2 TRBD1 CASRANRGLNIQYF TGTGCCAGCAGGGCGAACAGGGGCCTAAACATTCAGTACTTC
- TRBJ2-1 TRBV19 TRBD1 CASKIWGTGDNEQFF TGTGCCAGTAAAATATGGGGGACAGGGGATAATGAGCAGTTCTTC
- TRBJ2-5 TRBV30 TRBD2 CAWSDLGGAETQYF TGTGCCTGGAGCGACCTCGGGGGGGCGGAGACCCAGTACTTC
- TRBJ2-3 TRBV9 TRBD2 CASSSRGADTQYF TGTGCCAGCAGCTCACGGGGGGCAGATACGCAGTATTTT
- TRBJ1-1 TRBV7-8 - CASSLVLGGGSPEAFF TGTGCCAGCAGCTTAGTATTAGGCGGGGGGAGCCCTGAAGCTTTCTTT
- TRBJ1-2 TRBV19 TRBD1 CASSTPQGTGGRGTF TGTGCCAGTAGTACCCCTCAGGGGACAGGGGGAAGAGGTACCTTC
- TRBJ1-2 TRBV6-1 - CASSEKGLGYTF TGTGCCAGCAGTGAAAAGGGGTTGGGCTACACCTTC
- TRBJ2-1 TRBV11-3 - CASSHAYTEQFF TGTGCCAGCAGCCACGCGTACACCGAGCAGTTCTTC
- TRBJ1-6 TRBV23-1 - CASLVCSSYNSPLHF TGCGCCAGCCTTGTCTGTAGCTCCTATAATTCACCCCTCCACTTT
- TRBJ1-4 TRBV20-1 - CSAPLSEKLFF TGCAGTGCTCCCCTATCTGAAAAACTGTTTTTT
once TRBJ2-5 TRBV4-1 TRBD1 CASSSVGFGQGGETQYF TGCGCCAGCAGCTCAGTGGGATTCGGACAGGGAGGAGAGACCCAGTACTTC
- TRBJ2-3 TRBV10-3 TRBD1 CAISETGTGADTQYF TGTGCCATCAGTGAAACCGGGACAGGGGCAGATACGCAGTATTTT